Below are 18 T cell receptor beta chains sequenced from a single sample in a study of T cells expressing NK-cell markers (dated by TCRdb to 2020 to 2022). Preparation of the library involved 5' RACE. The run used an Illumina HiSeq 2000. Following TCRdb reprocessing, every CDR3 protein sequence forms one entry, and DNA is not provided. The table held for this sample gives hundreds of thousands of distinct CDR3 sequences. Of the sample, approximately 6.8% is held by the ten largest clones. Sequenced: blood T cells: a sorted CD56 or NKG2C T cell subset, CD4+ or CD8+ T cells, or bulk PBMC T cells (not recorded which). These receptors came from a woman between 18 and 70 years old in good health.

This chain links TRBV7-2 with TRBJ2-7; the TCRdb call, TRBD2, lacks DNA for checking. CDR1 and CDR2 from the germline V gene are SGHTA and FQGNSA. The CDR3 totals 13 residues. The CDR3 region is CASSLPGGYEQYF.

The chain employs TRBV5-1 and TRBJ2-1; the TCRdb call, TRBD1, lacks DNA for checking. CDR3 size: 14 residues. CDR1 SGHRS and CDR2 YFSETQ come from the germline V gene. The CDR3 protein is CASNRDGPYNEQFF.

The chain is built from TRBV7-2 and TRBJ2-5; TCRdb indicates TRBD2, and absent DNA this call remains unverified. The CDR3 totals 14 residues. From germline, CDR1 is SGHTA and CDR2 FQGNSA. The chain's CDR3 is CASRTGPSQETQYF.

The chain is built from TRBV4-2 and TRBJ2-7; TCRdb outputs TRBD1, but without DNA this stays unchecked. Germline values: CDR1 LGHNA, CDR2 YNFKEQ. This CDR3 has 12 amino acids. The CDR3: CASSRQGNEQYF.

The chain is built from TRBV7-2 and TRBJ1-5; TCRdb lists TRBD1, though no DNA is available to test this call. Germline V gene sequence: CDR1 SGHTA, CDR2 FQGNSA. The CDR3 covers 15 residues. The CDR3 sequence is CASSLRGQGNQPQHF.

V gene TRBV28 combines with J gene TRBJ1-1; TCRdb names TRBD1, which stays unverified in the absence of DNA. The CDR3 loop spans 15 amino acids. The germline V gene has CDR1 MDHEN and CDR2 SYDVKM. CDR3 in amino acids: CASSLSPRGQTEAFF.

The chain is built from TRBV20-1 and TRBJ1-4. The CDR3 has 12 residues. Germline V gene data show CDR1 as DFQATT and CDR2 as SNEGSKA (reference sequence). The CDR3 reads CSARLPNEKLFF.

The chain links TRBV4-1 to TRBJ1-4. CDR3 length: 15 amino acids. Germline V lookup: CDR1 MGHRA, CDR2 YSYEKL. The CDR3: CASSQDVSHLGKLFF.

V is TRBV9 and J is TRBJ2-6. CDR3 length equals 15 residues. Germline CDR1 reads SGDLS; CDR2 reads YYNGEE. The CDR3 is CASSPGSSGANVLTF.

The chain is built from TRBV20-1 and TRBJ2-7; the TCRdb call, TRBD1, lacks DNA for checking. The CDR3 has 13 residues. Germline loops: CDR1 DFQATT, CDR2 SNEGSKA (reference sequence). The CDR3 spells CSARLGWDHEQYF.

The chain couples TRBV4-3 to TRBJ2-1; as DNA is missing, the TRBD1 call by TCRdb cannot be tested. The CDR3 is 16 amino acids. The germline V gene encodes CDR1 LGHNA and CDR2 YSLEER. CDR3: CASSQAFRDRGNEQFF.

CDR3: CASSQGLAGTAQYF. The chain links TRBV3-1 to TRBJ2-5; the D call from TCRdb, TRBD2, cannot be confirmed without DNA. The CDR3 runs to 14 residues. Germline V lookup: CDR1 LGHDT, CDR2 YNNKEL (reference sequence).

The rearrangement joins TRBV10-3 to TRBJ1-6; TCRdb's D call, TRBD1, is unchecked because there is no DNA. The germline CDR1 and CDR2 sequences are ENHRY and SYGVKD. The CDR3 loop spans 14 amino acids. CDR3 protein: CATQAGAGNSPLHF.

The V call is TRBV6-1, the J call TRBJ1-2; lacking DNA, the TRBD1 call made by TCRdb goes unchecked. Germline V gene data show CDR1 as MNHNS and CDR2 as SASEGT. This CDR3 comprises 14 residues. The CDR3 spells CASSRSGTNYGYTF.

The rearrangement joins TRBV28 to TRBJ2-1; without DNA, the TCRdb call of TRBD2 cannot be checked. The germline gives CDR1 MDHEN, CDR2 SYDVKM. CDR3 size: 13 residues. CDR3 amino acids: CASSQLAAGGQFF.

The chain has TRBV7-9 and TRBJ1-5; checking the TCRdb D call of TRBD1 is not possible without DNA. Germline lookup yields CDR1 SEHNR and CDR2 FQNEAQ (reference sequence). This CDR3 is 17 amino acids long. Here the CDR3 reads CASSLGSMGQGNQPQHF. Using reference TRBV7-9 and TRBJ1-5 for the parts outside the CDR3, the full variable domain is DTGVSQNPRHKITKRGQNVTFRCDPISEHNRLYWYRQTLGQGPEFLTYFQNEAQLEKSRLLSDRFSAERPKGSFSTLEIQRTEQGDSAMYLCASSLGSMGQGNQPQHFGDGTRLSIL.

V is TRBV9 and J is TRBJ1-2. This CDR3 is 14 amino acids long. The germline gives CDR1 SGDLS, CDR2 YYNGEE. The CDR3 protein is CASSGYIGGYGYTF.

The chain recombines TRBV10-1 with TRBJ2-5; TCRdb's assignment of TRBD2 cannot be checked, as there is no DNA. This CDR3 is built from 15 residues. Germline CDR1 and CDR2: WNHNN and SYGVQD (reference sequence). CDR3 sequence: CASSGGAGEQETQYF.